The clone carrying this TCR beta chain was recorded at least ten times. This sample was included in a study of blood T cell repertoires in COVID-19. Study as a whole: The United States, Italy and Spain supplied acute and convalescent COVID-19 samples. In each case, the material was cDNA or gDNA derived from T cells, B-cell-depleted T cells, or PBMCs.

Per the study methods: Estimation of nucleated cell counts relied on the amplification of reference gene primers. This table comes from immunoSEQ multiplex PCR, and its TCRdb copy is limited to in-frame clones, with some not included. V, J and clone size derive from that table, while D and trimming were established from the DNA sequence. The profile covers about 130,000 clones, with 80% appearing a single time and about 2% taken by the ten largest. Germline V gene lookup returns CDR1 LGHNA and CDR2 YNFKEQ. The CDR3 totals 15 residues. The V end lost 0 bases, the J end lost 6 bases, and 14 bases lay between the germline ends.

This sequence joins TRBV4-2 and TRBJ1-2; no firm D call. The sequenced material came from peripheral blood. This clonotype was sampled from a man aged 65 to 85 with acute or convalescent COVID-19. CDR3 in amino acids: CASSQEGRREDGYTF. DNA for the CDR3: TGTGCCAGCAGCCAAGAAGGGAGAAGGGAGGATGGCTACACCTTC.